One and the same sample provided the 30 T cell receptor beta chains below, sequenced in a study of shared clonotypes between healthy human individuals. CD8 cells classed as naive were CD45RO-negative and positively selected for CCR7, excluding terminally differentiated effector memory CD45RA+ cells. This table comes from immunoSEQ multiplex PCR, and its TCRdb copy is limited to in-frame clones, with some not included. The sample records 500,000 to 700,000 clones, 85% to 95% being singletons. The material sequenced was naive CD8+ T cells sorted from blood. These receptors all come from a woman in her thirties in good health.

The chain has TRBV28 and TRBJ2-7, with D uncertain. V gave up 3 bases and J gave up 13 bases, with 10 bases separating them. Looked up from germline, CDR1 is MDHEN and CDR2 is SYDVKM. This CDR3 has 10 residues. CDR3 loop: CASSFPDAYF. The DNA of the CDR3 is TGTGCCAGCAGTTTTCCCGACGCATACTTC.

This rearrangement joins TRBV4-2 to TRBJ2-1; 10 positions agree with TRBD2. Trimming cost V 1 base and J 8 bases; bases outside gene matches: 11. The CDR3 is 17 residues long. Germline CDR1 is LGHNA and CDR2 is YNFKEQ. This chain's CDR3 is CASSQALAGEGVHEQFF. The CDR3 nucleotides are TGTGCCAGCAGCCAAGCGCTAGCGGGAGAGGGGGTCCATGAGCAGTTCTTC.

In this sample, this clone turned up once. V gene TRBV5-1 combines with J gene TRBJ2-5, with D perhaps TRBD1 (5 bases). The DNA end favors TRBJ2-7, so the J call may be wrong. Germline assignment: CDR1 SGHRS and CDR2 YFSETQ. The CDR3 length is 14 residues. DNA of the CDR3: TGCGCCAGCAGCTTGGGGGGCAGCTCCTACGAGCAGTACTTC. Translation gives CASSLGGSSYEQYF.

The rearrangement links TRBV28 to TRBJ2-1; 12 nucleotides line up with TRBD2. The ends lost 5 bases at V and 4 bases at J; junction bases unmatched: 3. The CDR3 totals 15 residues. Per the germline V gene, CDR1 is MDHEN and CDR2 is SYDVKM. CDR3 nucleotides: TGTGCCAGCAGTCGACTAGCGGGAGCTTACAATGAGCAGTTCTTC. Amino acids: CASSRLAGAYNEQFF.

In DNA, the CDR3 is TGTGCCAGCAGCTTTAGCGGGAGGACAGATACGCAGTATTTT. It translates to CASSFSGRTDTQYF. The rearrangement joins TRBV7-2 to TRBJ2-3, with 10 bases matching TRBD2. Germline assignment: CDR1 SGHTA and CDR2 FQGNSA. The ends lost 3 bases at V and 3 bases at J; junction bases unmatched: 0. The CDR3 loop spans 14 amino acids.

V is TRBV27 and J is TRBJ1-5; D gene uncertain. V dropped 2 bases and J dropped 7 bases, with 9 bases sitting between them. Germline assignment: CDR1 MNHEY and CDR2 SMNVEV (reference sequence). The CDR3 sequence is 13 residues long. The DNA for the CDR3 is TGTGCCAGCAGTTTAAGCAGAAAGCAGCCCCAGCATTTT. It codes for CASSLSRKQPQHF.

The V gene is TRBV5-4, the J gene TRBJ2-5; TRBD2 agrees at 14 bases. The CDR3 sequence is 15 residues long. Trimming removed 3 bases from V and 4 bases from J; junction bases left unmatched: 2. In germline, CDR1 is SGHNT, CDR2 YYREEE (reference sequence). CDR3 nucleotides: TGTGCCAGCAGCTCCGGACTAGCGGGAGGAGAGACCCAGTACTTC. This encodes CASSSGLAGGETQYF.

A single count supports this clone. The CDR3 is CASSRTTGGLGTGELFF. In DNA, the CDR3 is TGTGCCAGCAGTCGCACAACAGGGGGCTTGGGCACCGGGGAGCTGTTTTTT. The J gene is TRBJ2-2, the V gene TRBV5-4; TRBD1 agrees at 9 bases. The V gene's germline CDR1 is SGHNT and CDR2 YYREEE (reference sequence). V shed 5 bases, J shed 4 bases, and the junction held 12 bases outside the gene matches. The CDR3 covers 17 residues.

The chain couples TRBV11-2 to TRBJ1-1; possibly TRBD1 for D (6 bases). The CDR3 is 17 amino acids. Germline V gene lookup returns CDR1 SGHAT and CDR2 FQNNGV. V dropped 0 bases and J dropped 3 bases, with 17 bases sitting between them. The CDR3: CASSLDFWGLRDTEAFF. In nucleotides, the CDR3 is TGTGCCAGCAGCTTAGATTTTTGGGGGCTGAGGGACACTGAAGCTTTCTTT.

The chain joins TRBV28 to TRBJ2-4, with a possible D match to TRBD2 (6 bases). Germline V gene data show CDR1 as MDHEN and CDR2 as SYDVKM. CDR3 length equals 16 residues. With 4 bases removed from V and 0 bases from J, the gap between germline ends came to 13 bases. The CDR3 loop is CASSWGLPLAKNIQYF. CDR3 bases: TGTGCCAGCAGTTGGGGACTCCCACTAGCCAAAAACATTCAGTACTTC.

This chain joins TRBV15 and TRBJ2-7, with no clear D. Germline V gene lookup returns CDR1 LNHNV and CDR2 YYDKDF (reference sequence). This CDR3 is built from 15 residues. The germline V and J ends were trimmed by 2 bases and 0 bases, with 11 bases remaining between them. In nucleotides, the CDR3 is TGTGCCACCAGCAGAACCCCGGAGAGCTCCTACGAGCAGTACTTC. Its protein is CATSRTPESSYEQYF.

This chain uses TRBV15 with TRBJ2-2; 12 bases line up with TRBD2. The CDR3 covers 18 residues. CDR1 and CDR2 from the germline V gene are LNHNV and YYDKDF (reference sequence). The V and J ends lost 6 bases and 6 bases, in that order; junction bases with no gene match: 14. The CDR3 DNA is TGTGCCACCAGACCAGAGGTATCGGGACTAGCGGGCTCCGGGGAGCTGTTTTTT. It is translated as CATRPEVSGLAGSGELFF. Supplemented by reference TRBV15 and TRBJ2-2, the full variable domain reads DAMVIQNPRYQVTQFGKPVTLSCSQTLNHNVMYWYQQKSSQAPKLLFHYYDKDFNNEADTPDNFQSRRPNTSFCFLDIRSPGLGDTAMYLCATRPEVSGLAGSGELFFGEGSRLTVL.

This sequence joins TRBV6-1 and TRBJ1-2; 8 bases map to TRBD1. The CDR3 length is 14 residues. Germline assignment: CDR1 MNHNS and CDR2 SASEGT. Trimming cost V 2 bases and J 4 bases; bases outside gene matches: 3. This chain's CDR3 is CASSESDRGYGYTF. DNA for the CDR3: TGTGCCAGCAGTGAATCCGACAGGGGCTATGGCTACACCTTC.

This clone appeared once. Other nucleotide sequences from this sample produce the same CDR3. The rearrangement joins TRBV19 to TRBJ1-5; no definite D call. Germline V CDR1 and CDR2: LNHDA, SQIVND (reference sequence). V was shortened by 2 bases and J by 4 bases, with 9 bases between the two germline ends. The CDR3 totals 14 residues. This chain's CDR3 is CASSIRDRNQPQHF. DNA for the CDR3: TGTGCCAGTAGTATACGGGATAGGAATCAGCCCCAGCATTTT.

The chain employs TRBV18 and TRBJ2-7; no definite D call. Trimming shortened V by 2 bases and J by 2 bases, and 10 bases separated the two germline ends. Germline V gene sequence: CDR1 KGHSH, CDR2 LQKENI. The CDR3 totals 14 residues. Written as DNA, the CDR3 is TGTGCCAGCTCACCATACGGTAGTGCCTACGAGCAGTACTTC. Translated: CASSPYGSAYEQYF.

The genes are TRBV5-6 and TRBJ1-2; D unclear. Germline CDR1 is SGHDT and CDR2 is YYEEEE. The CDR3 has 14 residues. V lost 2 bases, J lost 4 bases, and 12 bases lay in between. CDR3: CASSFGQATYGYTF. The CDR3, as DNA: TGTGCCAGCAGCTTCGGGCAGGCCACCTATGGCTACACCTTC.

This chain uses TRBV13 with TRBJ2-7, with 8 positions matching TRBD2. CDR3 length equals 15 residues. The junction had 5 bases not matched to a gene; V was cut back by 0 bases and J by 4 bases. The germline V gene has CDR1 PRHDT and CDR2 FYEKMQ (reference sequence). Here the CDR3 reads CASSLGTSDLYEQYF. In nucleotides, the CDR3 is TGTGCCAGCAGCTTAGGGACTAGCGATTTGTACGAGCAGTACTTC.

In DNA, the CDR3 is TGTGCCAGCAGCTTCGGGTTCGAGCAGTACTTC. It is translated as CASSFGFEQYF. V and J are TRBV7-9 and TRBJ2-7; D is undetermined. The ends were cut back, 3 bases at V and 6 bases at J, with 6 bases in the middle. The CDR3 covers 11 residues. Germline V gene data show CDR1 as SEHNR and CDR2 as FQNEAQ (reference sequence).

This clone was seen a few times. The CDR3 loop reads CASSIGLTYEQYF. The DNA for the CDR3 is TGTGCCAGTAGTATTGGGTTAACCTACGAGCAGTACTTC. This chain connects TRBV19 to TRBJ2-7; D unclear. Germline V lookup: CDR1 LNHDA, CDR2 SQIVND (reference sequence). This CDR3 region has 13 residues. V was pared by 3 bases and J by 2 bases, with 8 bases between.

The genes are TRBV2 and TRBJ2-2, with TRBD2 matching over 10 bases. Looked up from germline, CDR1 is SNHLY and CDR2 is FYNNEI. V lost 3 bases and J lost 5; bases outside the gene matches: 6. This CDR3 region has 16 residues. The CDR3 DNA is TGTGCCAGCAGTGAGAGACTAGCGGGTTTAACCGGGGAGCTGTTTTTT. Its protein is CASSERLAGLTGELFF.

The rearrangement links TRBV7-3 to TRBJ2-1, with 11 positions matching TRBD2. In germline, CDR1 is SGHTA, CDR2 FQGTGA. CDR3 size: 15 residues. With 4 bases clipped from V and 4 bases from J, the junction kept 3 bases outside the gene matches. The CDR3 loop is CASSSGLADYNEQFF. CDR3 in DNA: TGTGCCAGCAGCTCGGGACTAGCGGATTACAATGAGCAGTTCTTC.

This chain links TRBV19 with TRBJ2-1; 11 nucleotides align to TRBD1. V dropped 1 base and J dropped 7; count of bases not matched to a gene: 6. Germline V gene lookup returns CDR1 LNHDA and CDR2 SQIVND (reference sequence). There are 16 residues in the CDR3. CDR3 DNA sequence: TGTGCCAGTAGTATAGTAGCCGGGACAGGGGGGAATGAGCAGTTCTTC. Its translation is CASSIVAGTGGNEQFF.

The genes are TRBV6-5 and TRBJ2-5; 7 bases line up with TRBD1. The CDR3 runs 14 residues. V was clipped by 5 bases and J by 1 base; unmatched bases: 4. Germline V CDR1 and CDR2: MNHEY, SVGAGI. Here the CDR3 reads CASSIAGGQETQYF. In DNA, the CDR3 is TGTGCCAGCAGTATTGCAGGGGGCCAAGAGACCCAGTACTTC.

The V call is TRBV29-1, the J call TRBJ2-1; a weak D match, TRBD2 (6 bases). The V end lost 3 bases, the J end lost 6 bases, and 12 bases lay between the germline ends. This CDR3 contains 13 residues. Germline V lookup: CDR1 SQVTM, CDR2 ANQGSEA. Here the CDR3 DNA reads TGCAGCGTTGACGCGGGACCGGGCAATGAGCAGTTCTTC. Its translation is CSVDAGPGNEQFF.

The V gene is TRBV10-2, the J gene TRBJ2-6; D unresolved. The germline V and J ends were trimmed by 6 bases and 3 bases, with 3 bases remaining between them. The CDR3 is 12 residues long. Germline V gene lookup returns CDR1 WSHSY and CDR2 SAAADI. CDR3 sequence (DNA): TGCGCCAGCAGGGATGGGGCCAACGTCCTGACTTTC. As protein: CASRDGANVLTF.

As concerns this clone: Other DNA sequences in the sample encode the same CDR3. The chain carries TRBV19 and TRBJ2-7; 10 bases are a match to TRBD1. The V gene's germline CDR1 is LNHDA and CDR2 SQIVND (reference sequence). J gave up 3 bases and V 3 bases, and 2 bases lay outside the gene matches. The CDR3 sequence is 14 residues long. The CDR3 reads CASSIGQGDYEQYF. In DNA, the CDR3 is TGTGCCAGTAGTATCGGACAGGGGGACTACGAGCAGTACTTC.

The V call is TRBV28, the J call TRBJ1-2; 9 bases agree with TRBD1. V dropped 3 bases and J dropped 7; count of bases not matched to a gene: 3. The CDR3 has 13 amino acids. CDR1 and CDR2 from the germline V gene are MDHEN and SYDVKM. The CDR3 reads CASSFGTGFGYTF. CDR3 DNA sequence: TGTGCCAGCAGTTTTGGGACAGGGTTTGGCTACACCTTC.

The rearrangement links TRBV19 to TRBJ2-7; 8 bases agree with TRBD1. The trim removed 11 bases at V and 4 bases at J, leaving 13 bases unmatched. CDR1 and CDR2 (germline): LNHDA, SQIVND (reference sequence). There are 14 residues in the CDR3. The CDR3 region is CASGLSGGQYEQYF. DNA for the CDR3: TGTGCCTCAGGATTGTCAGGGGGCCAATACGAGCAGTACTTC.

V gene TRBV30 combines with J gene TRBJ1-2; no firm D call. This CDR3 is 15 amino acids long. Deletions cut 2 bases from V and 7 bases from J, with 20 bases between. Germline CDR1 is GTSNPN and CDR2 is SVGIG (reference sequence). The CDR3 loop reads CAWSLAPPGVFGYTF. The CDR3 DNA follows: TGTGCCTGGAGTCTGGCTCCCCCGGGTGTATTTGGCTACACCTTC.

This clone was seen once. The chain employs TRBV6-6 and TRBJ1-1; 9 nucleotides match TRBD1. The CDR3 loop spans 13 amino acids. Trimming cost V 6 bases and J 1 base; bases outside gene matches: 0. The germline V gene encodes CDR1 MNHNY and CDR2 SVGAGI (reference sequence). CDR3 region: CASRQGANTEAFF. The CDR3 coding sequence is TGTGCCAGCAGACAGGGGGCGAACACTGAAGCTTTCTTT.